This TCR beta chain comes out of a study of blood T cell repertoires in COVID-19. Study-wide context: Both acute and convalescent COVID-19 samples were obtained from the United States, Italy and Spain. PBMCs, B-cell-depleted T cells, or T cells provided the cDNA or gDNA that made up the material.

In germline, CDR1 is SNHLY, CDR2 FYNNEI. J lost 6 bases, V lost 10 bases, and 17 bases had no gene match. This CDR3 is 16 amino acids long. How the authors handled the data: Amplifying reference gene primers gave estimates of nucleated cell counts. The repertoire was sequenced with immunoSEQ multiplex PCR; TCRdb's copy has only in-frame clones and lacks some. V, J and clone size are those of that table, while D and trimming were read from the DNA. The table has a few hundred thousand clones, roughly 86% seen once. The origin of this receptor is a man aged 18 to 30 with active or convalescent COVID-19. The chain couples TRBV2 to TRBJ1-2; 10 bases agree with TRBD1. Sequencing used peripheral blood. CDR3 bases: TGTGCCACTCTTATCCAGGAGACAGGGGGCGCGGATGGCTACACCTTC. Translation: CATLIQETGGADGYTF.